Sequencing of this TCR beta chain was carried out in a study of regulatory T cells in long-lasting Graves disease. Time point reported: newly diagnosed GD, antithyroid drugs for less than 3 months. Isolated PBMC RNA provided the starting material for the TCR library. Combining iRepertoire HTBI primers with Arm-PCR of CDR3 regions, the authors built TCR beta libraries. MiXCR, applied by TCRdb to the multiplex PCR reads, yields one record per CDR3 protein. In the table there are more than 400,000 distinct CDR3 sequences, around 17% of which are singletons. This clonotype was counted ten times or more. These data also featured in a second study, about T cells in Graves' hyperthyroidism and ophthalmopathy. That paper adds: When the TCR CDR3 underwent first-round RT-PCR, the HTBI primer set was used. Classification by a 13 V-J model distinguished ophthalmopathy from stable hyperthyroidism.

This sample comprised peripheral blood mononuclear cells (PBMCs), obtained at new diagnosis, from a patient treated with antithyroid drugs. The receptor was derived from a young woman with Graves disease.

The CDR3 sequence is CASSDTSGRAGPFTDTQYF. The CDR3 nucleotides are TGTGCCAGCAGTGACACTAGCGGGAGGGCCGGTCCCTTCACAGATACGCAGTATTTT. V gene TRBV6-1 combines with J gene TRBJ2-3, with TRBD2 matching over 13 bases. J gave up 2 bases and V 3 bases, and 11 bases lay outside the gene matches. CDR1 and CDR2 (germline): MNHNS, SASEGT. This CDR3 region has 19 residues.